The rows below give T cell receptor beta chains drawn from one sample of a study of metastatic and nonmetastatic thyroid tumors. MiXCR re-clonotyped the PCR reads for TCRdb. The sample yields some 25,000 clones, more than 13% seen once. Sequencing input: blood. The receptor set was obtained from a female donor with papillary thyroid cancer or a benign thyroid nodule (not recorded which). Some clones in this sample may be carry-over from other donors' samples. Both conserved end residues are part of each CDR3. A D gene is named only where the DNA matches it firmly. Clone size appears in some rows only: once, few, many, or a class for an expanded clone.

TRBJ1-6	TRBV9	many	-	TGTGCCAGCAGCGTAGAACCGGAGAATTCACCCCTCCACTTT	CASSVEPENSPLHF
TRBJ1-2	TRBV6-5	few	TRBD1	TGTGCCAGCAGTCACCGGGACAGGGGACATGGCTACACCTTC	CASSHRDRGHGYTF
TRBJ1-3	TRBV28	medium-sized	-	TGTGCCAGCAGTTTATGGGGAGACAGTGGAAACACCATATATTTT	CASSLWGDSGNTIYF
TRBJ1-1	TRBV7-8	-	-	TGTGCCAGCAGGTTTTACCTGGCGGGGACTGAAGCTTTCTTT	CASRFYLAGTEAFF
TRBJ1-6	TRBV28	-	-	TGTGCCAGCAGGGAAGACATGATACTACACTTT	CASREDMILHF
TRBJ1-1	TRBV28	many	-	TGTGCCAGCAGTCCCGGGACAGAAGCTTTCTTT	CASSPGTEAFF
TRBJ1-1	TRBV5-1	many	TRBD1	TGCGCCAGCAGCTTTCAGCGGACAGGGGGGAACACTGAAGCTTTCTTT	CASSFQRTGGNTEAFF
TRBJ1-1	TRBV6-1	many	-	TGTGCCAGCAGGACCCTGAGTGTGAACACTGAAGCTTTCTTT	CASRTLSVNTEAFF
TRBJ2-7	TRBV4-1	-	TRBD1	TGCGCCAGCAGCCCTATTATCGGGACAGTCTCCTACGAGCAGTACTTC	CASSPIIGTVSYEQYF
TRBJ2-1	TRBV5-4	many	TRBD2	TGTGCCAGCAGCTTGGCTTCTAGCGGGAGTGATGAGCAGTTCTTC	CASSLASSGSDEQFF
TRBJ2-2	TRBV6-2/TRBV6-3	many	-	TGTGCCAGCAGTTTCGAAGTGGACCGGGAGCTGTTTTTT	CASSFEVDRELFF
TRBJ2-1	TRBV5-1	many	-	TGCGCCAGCACGAGGGGCTACAATGAGCAGTTCTTC	CASTRGYNEQFF
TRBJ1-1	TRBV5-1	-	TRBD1	TGCGCCAGCAGCTTGGACGACAGGGCAGCTTTCTTT	CASSLDDRAAFF
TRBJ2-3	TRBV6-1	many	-	TGTGCCACAGGAGGGGGACCCCGTGGAGATACGCAGTATTTT	CATGGGPRGDTQYF
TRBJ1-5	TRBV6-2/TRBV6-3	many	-	TGTGCCAGCAGTCTCGGACAGCCAAATCAGCCCCAGCATTTT	CASSLGQPNQPQHF
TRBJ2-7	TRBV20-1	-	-	TGCAGTGCTAGAGTAGCGACAGGAGCCTACGAGCAGTACTTC	CSARVATGAYEQYF
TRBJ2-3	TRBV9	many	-	TGTGCCAGCGTTCGTAGCACAGATACGCAGTATTTT	CASVRSTDTQYF
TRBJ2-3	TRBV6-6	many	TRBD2	TGTGCCAGCACCGGGACTAGCGGCTTTTTTGAGAGCACAGATACGCAGTATTTT	CASTGTSGFFESTDTQYF
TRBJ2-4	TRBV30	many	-	TGTGCCTGGAGTAGAGACGGTCAAAACATTCAGTACTTC	CAWSRDGQNIQYF
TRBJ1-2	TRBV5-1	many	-	TGCGCCAGCAGTCCCTCGGGGGACTATGGCTACACCTTC	CASSPSGDYGYTF
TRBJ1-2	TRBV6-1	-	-	TGTGCCAGCAGCATCGAACAGGTATCTAACTATGGCTACACCTTC	CASSIEQVSNYGYTF
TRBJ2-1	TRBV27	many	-	TGTGCCAGCAGTTTGAGCAGGCTAGGCTCCTACAATGAGCAGTTCTTC	CASSLSRLGSYNEQFF
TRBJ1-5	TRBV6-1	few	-	TGTGCCAGCAGTGAACCTTCCTGGATTGATCAGCCCCAGCATTTT	CASSEPSWIDQPQHF
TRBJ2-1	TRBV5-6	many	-	TGTGCCAGCAGCTTCGGGGTCAATGAGCAGTTCTTC	CASSFGVNEQFF
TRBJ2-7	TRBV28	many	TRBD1	TGTGCCAGCAGTGGAATGGACAGGCCACGCTACGAGCAGTACTTC	CASSGMDRPRYEQYF
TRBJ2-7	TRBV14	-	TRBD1	TGTGCCAGCACCCCTACCAGGGACAGGGGCCCCTCCCTAGCGTATCTACGCTACGAGCAGTACTTC	CASTPTRDRGPSLAYLRYEQYF
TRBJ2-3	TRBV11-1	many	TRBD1	TGTGCCAGCAGCTTCTTCGTGTGGACAGGCGAGCCGGGAGATACGCAGTATTTT	CASSFFVWTGEPGDTQYF
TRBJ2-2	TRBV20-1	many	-	TGCAGTGCCAGTATGGTGTCCGGGTTCGGGGAGCTGTTTTTT	CSASMVSGFGELFF
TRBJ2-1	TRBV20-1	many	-	TGCAGTGCTAGCGGACTCTCCTACAATGAGCAGTTCTTC	CSASGLSYNEQFF
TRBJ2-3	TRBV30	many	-	TGTGCCTGCAACTTGGGAGCAACAGATACGCAGTATTTT	CACNLGATDTQYF
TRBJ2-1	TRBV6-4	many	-	TGTGCCAGCAGTGCCCGGGGGATCTACAATGAGCAGTTCTTC	CASSARGIYNEQFF
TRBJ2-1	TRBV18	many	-	TGTGCCAGCTCACCGGGCAGCTTCTATGAGCAGTTCTTC	CASSPGSFYEQFF
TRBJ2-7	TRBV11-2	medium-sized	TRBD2	TGTGCCAGCAGCGAGGGACTAGCGAGGGTCTACGAGCAGTACTTC	CASSEGLARVYEQYF
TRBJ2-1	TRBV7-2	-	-	TGTGCCAGCAGCTCCCGTATGACGTACAATCAGCAGTTCTTC	CASSSRMTYNQQFF
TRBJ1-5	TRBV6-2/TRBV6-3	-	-	TGTGCCAGCAGTTACTCGGCAAATCGGCCCCATCATTTT	CASSYSANRPHHF
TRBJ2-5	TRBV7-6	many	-	TGTGCCAGCAGCTTAGTAGGTAGCGAGCAGACCCAGTACTTC	CASSLVGSEQTQYF
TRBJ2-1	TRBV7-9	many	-	TGTGCCAGCACAATGTCCGGGACCGGCTACAATGAGCAGTTCTTC	CASTMSGTGYNEQFF
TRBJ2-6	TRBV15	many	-	TGTGCCACCAGCGCCGACAGAACTGGGGCCAACGTCCTGACTTTC	CATSADRTGANVLTF
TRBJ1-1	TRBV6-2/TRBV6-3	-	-	TGTGCCAGCAGAAGACTCTATACGAACACTGAAGCTTTCTTC	CASRRLYTNTEAFF
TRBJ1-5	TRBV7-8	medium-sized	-	TGTGCCAGCAGCTTAGCTGGGGGACTTTGGGGATTTAGCAATCAGCCCCAGCATTTT	CASSLAGGLWGFSNQPQHF
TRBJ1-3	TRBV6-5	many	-	TGTGCCAGCAGTTACGCCCTCCAGGCCTCTGGAAACACCATATATTTT	CASSYALQASGNTIYF
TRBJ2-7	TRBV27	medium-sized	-	TGTGCCAGCAGCCCAACAGGGTTGGGCTACGAGCAGTACTTC	CASSPTGLGYEQYF
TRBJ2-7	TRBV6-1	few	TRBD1	TGTGCCAGCAGTGAACGTACCGGGACAGGGCACTACGAGCAGTACTTC	CASSERTGTGHYEQYF
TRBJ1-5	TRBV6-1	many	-	TGTGCCAGCAGTGAAGCAGGGGGCAATCAGCCCCAGCATTTT	CASSEAGGNQPQHF
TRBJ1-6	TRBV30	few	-	TGTGCCTGGAGTTTGACAAGTACTTCACGCCTCCACTTT	CAWSLTSTSRLHF
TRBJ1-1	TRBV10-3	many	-	TGTGCCTCCCGGAGGGCCACTGAAGCTTTCTTT	CASRRATEAFF
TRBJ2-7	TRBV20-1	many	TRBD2	TGCAGTGCTAGAGAGATGGGTAGCGGGAGTCGCTACGAGCAGTACTTC	CSAREMGSGSRYEQYF
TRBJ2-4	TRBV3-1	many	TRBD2	TGTGCCAGCAGACTTACTAGCGGGAGTCACATTCAGTACTTC	CASRLTSGSHIQYF
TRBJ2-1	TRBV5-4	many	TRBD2	TGTGCCAGCAGCTCCCCGAGTGGACTAGTGAACTGGGATGAGCAGTTCTTC	CASSSPSGLVNWDEQFF
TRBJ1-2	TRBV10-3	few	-	TGTGCCACCACGGAAGGAGGTGGCGGCTACACCTTC	CATTEGGGGYTF
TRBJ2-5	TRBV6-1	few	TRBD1	TGTGCCAGCAGTGACCGGGACAGGGGACAGACCCAGTACTTC	CASSDRDRGQTQYF
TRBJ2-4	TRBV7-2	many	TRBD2	TGTGCCAGCAGCTTAGCGGGAGGGAACATTCAGTACTTC	CASSLAGGNIQYF